The 18 T cell receptor beta chains below all came from one sample that was sequenced in a study of OX40 agonist ivuxolimab in advanced cancers. TCRdb keeps only in-frame clones here, not all; method: immunoSEQ multiplex PCR. The sample gives 35,000 to 45,000 clones, 80% to 95% of which show up once; nearly 15% is in the top ten. The specimen was CD4+ or CD8+ T cells sorted from blood, collected in a trial of the OX40 agonist ivuxolimab. The receptor set was obtained from an adult with an advanced solid tumor such as melanoma, head and neck, liver or kidney cancer.

This sequence joins TRBV11-3 and TRBJ2-7; D ambiguous. The CDR3 contains 14 residues. V was trimmed by 1 base and J by 2 bases, leaving 9 bases between them. From germline, CDR1 is SGHNT and CDR2 YENEEA. The CDR3, as DNA: TGTGCCAGCAGCTTAGGGCACGGTACCTACGAGCAGTACTTC. Translation: CASSLGHGTYEQYF.

V usage is TRBV5-1 and J usage is TRBJ2-7, with D perhaps matching TRBD1 (5 bases). CDR1 is SGHRS, CDR2 YFSETQ, per germline. The CDR3 runs to 16 residues. Trimming pared 1 base from V and 3 bases from J, leaving 17 bases between. CDR3 region: CASSLTFAQGDYEQYF. CDR3 DNA sequence: TGCGCCAGCAGCTTGACGTTTGCCCAAGGGGACTACGAGCAGTACTTC.

J is TRBJ1-4 and V is TRBV4-1; tentative D call: TRBD1 (6 bases). This CDR3 spans 12 amino acids. The V and J ends lost 5 bases and 8 bases respectively, with 9 bases between them. CDR1 MGHRA and CDR2 YSYEKL come from the germline V gene. This CDR3 is CASSFTGEKLFF. CDR3 sequence (DNA): TGCGCCAGCAGCTTCACAGGGGAAAAACTGTTTTTT.

The CDR3 coding sequence is TGTGCCAGCAGTTTGACAGGGTGGGACGAGCAGTACTTC. This sequence encodes CASSLTGWDEQYF. The chain is built from TRBV27 and TRBJ2-7, with 7 bases that match TRBD1. V shed 3 bases and J 5 bases; nucleotides not matched to a gene: 4. Looked up from germline, CDR1 is MNHEY and CDR2 is SMNVEV (reference sequence). The CDR3 is made up of 13 amino acids.

J is TRBJ2-7 and V is TRBV20-1; D gene unclear. Trimming removed 7 bases from V and 3 bases from J, with 10 bases in between. Germline V gives CDR1 DFQATT, CDR2 SNEGSKA (reference sequence). This CDR3 comprises 11 residues. The CDR3 reads CSVLWGYEQYF. The CDR3 DNA follows: TGCAGTGTCCTTTGGGGCTACGAGCAGTACTTC.

CDR3 nucleotides: TGTGCCAGCAGCTTAGGTTGGACGTCTAGCACAGATACGCAGTATTTT. As protein: CASSLGWTSSTDTQYF. The rearrangement joins TRBV11-2 to TRBJ2-3; D is ambiguous. Germline-derived CDR1 and CDR2 are SGHAT and FQNNGV. This CDR3 is built from 16 residues. The V end lost 1 base, the J end lost 0 bases, and 11 bases lay between the germline ends.

CDR3 loop: CSVDLGRDTGELFF. The CDR3 region has the DNA TGCAGCGTTGATCTGGGACGAGACACCGGGGAGCTGTTTTTT. The chain has TRBV29-1 and TRBJ2-2, with D perhaps being TRBD1 or TRBD2 (5 bases each). The CDR3 covers 14 residues. Germline CDR1 SQVTM, CDR2 ANQGSEA. V was pared by 3 bases and J by 3 bases, with 11 bases between.

The V call is TRBV27, the J call TRBJ2-7, with 8 positions matching TRBD1. V dropped 5 bases and J dropped 5; count of bases not matched to a gene: 8. The CDR3 spans 14 residues. From germline, CDR1 is MNHEY and CDR2 SMNVEV (reference sequence). CDR3 in amino acids: CASSQTGADHEQYF. The DNA of the CDR3 is TGTGCCAGCAGTCAGACAGGGGCGGACCACGAGCAGTACTTC.

V is TRBV19 and J is TRBJ1-3; D not certain. Trimming removed 6 bases from V and 0 bases from J, with 9 bases in between. From germline, CDR1 is LNHDA and CDR2 SQIVND (reference sequence). The CDR3 covers 14 residues. CDR3 DNA sequence: TGTGCCAGTAGCCACCCCGGCTCTGGAAACACCATATATTTT. It encodes CASSHPGSGNTIYF.

The rearrangement uses TRBV6-5 and TRBJ1-1; 10 positions agree with TRBD1. The CDR3 length is 13 residues. After removal of 10 bases from V and 4 bases from J, the junction contained 6 bases not matched to a gene. Per the germline V gene, CDR1 is MNHEY and CDR2 is SVGAGI. CDR3 residues: CATRTGGGTEAFF. The CDR3 region has the DNA TGTGCCACCAGGACAGGGGGAGGCACTGAAGCTTTCTTT.

This chain uses TRBV7-2 with TRBJ2-1; TRBD2 agrees at 9 bases. The CDR3 runs to 16 residues. The V and J ends lost 5 bases and 0 bases, in that order; junction bases with no gene match: 5. CDR1 SGHTA and CDR2 FQGNSA come from the germline V gene. The CDR3 spells CASSPISGSSYNEQFF. The CDR3 DNA sequence: TGTGCCAGCAGCCCTATTAGCGGGAGCTCCTACAATGAGCAGTTCTTC.

This sequence joins TRBV4-1 and TRBJ2-7; possibly TRBD1 for D (6 bases). Between the trimmed V and J ends, which lost 1 base and 7 bases, there was a span of 17 bases. The CDR3 is 15 amino acids. Germline V gene lookup returns CDR1 MGHRA and CDR2 YSYEKL. The CDR3 protein is CASSQGAGVIGEQYF. The CDR3 coding sequence is TGCGCCAGCAGCCAAGGGGCAGGGGTGATCGGGGAGCAGTACTTC.

The rearrangement uses TRBV30 and TRBJ2-2; tentatively, D is TRBD1 (7 bases). The germline V gene has CDR1 GTSNPN and CDR2 SVGIG (reference sequence). V lost 1 base and J lost 5, with 17 bases in between. The CDR3 consists of 16 residues. CDR3 in amino acids: CAWSDPGVRGTGELFF. The CDR3 region has the DNA TGTGCCTGGAGTGATCCGGGAGTCAGGGGGACCGGGGAGCTGTTTTTT.

The CDR3 DNA follows: TGTGCCAGCAGCCGGGGACTAGCGGGAGGCAGGGGGTTCATTGACATTCAGTACTTC. Its protein product is CASSRGLAGGRGFIDIQYF. The V call is TRBV7-2, the J call TRBJ2-4, with 15 positions matching TRBD2. Per the germline V gene, CDR1 is SGHTA and CDR2 is FQGNSA. V trimming: 5 bases; J trimming: 8 bases; junction bases outside the gene matches: 16. This CDR3 has 19 residues. The full variable domain, with the rest looked up from reference TRBV7-2 and TRBJ2-4, is GAGVSQSPSNKVTEKGKDVELRCDPISGHTALYWYRQSLGQGLEFLIYFQGNSAPDKSGLPSDRFSAERTGGSVSTLTIQRTQQEDSAVYLCASSRGLAGGRGFIDIQYFGAGTRLSVL.

The rearrangement uses TRBV7-9 and TRBJ2-3; 14 positions match TRBD2. CDR3 length: 19 amino acids. Per germline, CDR1 SEHNR and CDR2 FQNEAQ (reference sequence). With 5 bases clipped from V and 2 bases from J, the junction kept 12 bases outside the gene matches. CDR3 sequence (DNA): TGTGCCAGCAGCACGGACAGGGAGACTAGCGGGAGGGCCACAGATACGCAGTATTTT. Protein product: CASSTDRETSGRATDTQYF.

The CDR3 spells CASSVRVEREDNEQFF. The CDR3 DNA reads TGTGCCAGCAGCGTGCGCGTTGAGCGGGAGGACAATGAGCAGTTCTTC. V is TRBV9 and J is TRBJ2-1; 9 bases are shared with TRBD2. From germline, CDR1 is SGDLS and CDR2 YYNGEE. The CDR3 extends over 16 amino acids. The junction had 8 bases not matched to a gene; V was cut back by 2 bases and J by 5 bases.

This chain connects TRBV7-3 to TRBJ1-2, with unresolved D. Trimming took 2 bases from V and 4 from J, leaving 14 bases between them. Germline CDR1 SGHTA, CDR2 FQGTGA. CDR3 length: 15 residues. CDR3 sequence reads: CASSLGERPLYGYTF. DNA for the CDR3: TGTGCCAGCAGCTTAGGGGAGAGGCCCCTCTATGGCTACACCTTC.

The gene calls are TRBV27 and TRBJ2-5; no reliable D call. Germline V CDR1 and CDR2: MNHEY, SMNVEV (reference sequence). With 6 bases removed from V and 5 bases from J, the gap between germline ends came to 10 bases. CDR3 length: 12 amino acids. In DNA form, the CDR3 reads TGTGCCAGCAGCACCTTAGGGGAGACCCAGTACTTC. Encoded protein: CASSTLGETQYF.